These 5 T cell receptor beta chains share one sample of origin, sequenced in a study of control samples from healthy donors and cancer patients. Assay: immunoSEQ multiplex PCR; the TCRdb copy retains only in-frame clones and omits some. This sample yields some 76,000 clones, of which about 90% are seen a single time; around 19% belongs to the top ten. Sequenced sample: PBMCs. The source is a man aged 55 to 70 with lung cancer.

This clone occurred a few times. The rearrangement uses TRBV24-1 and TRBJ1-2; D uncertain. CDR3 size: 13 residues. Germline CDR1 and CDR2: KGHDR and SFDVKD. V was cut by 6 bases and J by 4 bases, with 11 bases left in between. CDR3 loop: CATSTGFFYGYTF. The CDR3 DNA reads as TGTGCCACCAGTACCGGTTTTTTCTATGGCTACACCTTC.

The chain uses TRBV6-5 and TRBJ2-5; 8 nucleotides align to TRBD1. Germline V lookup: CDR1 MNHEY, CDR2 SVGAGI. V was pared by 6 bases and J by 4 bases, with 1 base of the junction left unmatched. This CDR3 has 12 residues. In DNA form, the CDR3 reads TGTGCCAGCAGCAGGGGGCGAGAGACCCAGTACTTC. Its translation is CASSRGRETQYF.

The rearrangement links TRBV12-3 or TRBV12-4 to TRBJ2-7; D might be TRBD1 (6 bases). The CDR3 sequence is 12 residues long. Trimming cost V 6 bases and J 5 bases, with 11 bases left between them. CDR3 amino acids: CASSKQGNEQYV. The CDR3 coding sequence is TGTGCCAGCAGCAAACAGGGAAACGAGCAGTACGTC.

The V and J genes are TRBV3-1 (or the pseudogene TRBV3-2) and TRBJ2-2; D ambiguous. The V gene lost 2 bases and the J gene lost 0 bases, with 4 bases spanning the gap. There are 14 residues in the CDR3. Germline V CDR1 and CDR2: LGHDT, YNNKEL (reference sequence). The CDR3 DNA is TGTGCCAGCAGCCAATTGTCGAACACCGGGGAGCTGTTTTTT. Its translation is CASSQLSNTGELFF.

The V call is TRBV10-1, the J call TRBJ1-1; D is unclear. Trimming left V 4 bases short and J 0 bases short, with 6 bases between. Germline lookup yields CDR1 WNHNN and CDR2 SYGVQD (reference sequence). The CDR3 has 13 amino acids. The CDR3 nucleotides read TGCGCCAGCAGTGTCAATTTGAACACTGAAGCTTTCTTT. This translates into CASSVNLNTEAFF.